These 12 T cell receptor beta chains came from one sample sequenced in a study of blood T cell repertoires in COVID-19. Using immunoSEQ multiplex PCR, the repertoire was profiled, and TCRdb retains in-frame clones only, with some absent. This table holds 200,000 or so clones, around 84% found once. Sequenced sample: peripheral blood. The receptors come from a human donor in a cohort sampled during active COVID-19.

The chain links TRBV6-5 to TRBJ2-1, with D possibly matching TRBD2 (5 bases). Germline V gene lookup returns CDR1 MNHEY and CDR2 SVGAGI. Trimming pared 0 bases from V and 0 bases from J, leaving 9 bases between. The CDR3 runs 16 residues. The CDR3 reads CASSYSMEVSYNEQFF. The CDR3 DNA follows: TGTGCCAGCAGTTACTCGATGGAGGTCTCCTACAATGAGCAGTTCTTC.

The V gene is TRBV7-9, the J gene TRBJ2-7; no definite D call. The V gene's germline CDR1 is SEHNR and CDR2 FQNEAQ (reference sequence). Deletions cut 5 bases from V and 1 base from J, with 6 bases between. This CDR3 region has 12 residues. CDR3 residues: CASSPGSYEQYF. The CDR3 DNA follows: TGTGCCAGCAGCCCCGGGTCCTACGAGCAGTACTTC.

This clone was recorded only once. The genes are TRBV5-1 and TRBJ1-2; D may be TRBD1 (5 bases). Trimming removed 5 bases from V and 2 bases from J, with 16 bases in between. The CDR3 has 15 amino acids. The V gene's germline CDR1 is SGHRS and CDR2 YFSETQ. Here the CDR3 DNA reads TGCGCCAGCAGGAGGACGGGACGGGGGAACTATGGCTACACCTTC. The encoded protein is CASRRTGRGNYGYTF.

The chain employs TRBV6-4 and TRBJ2-3, with D tentatively TRBD1 (6 bases). CDR3 length: 15 amino acids. The ends were cut back, 4 bases at V and 0 bases at J, with 11 bases in the middle. Germline loops: CDR1 MRHNA, CDR2 SNTAGT. The CDR3 coding sequence is TGTGCCAGCAGTGCCGATCAGGGGAGCACAGATACGCAGTATTTT. It codes for CASSADQGSTDTQYF.

This chain uses TRBV18 with TRBJ2-2, with D maybe TRBD1 (6 bases). CDR1 is KGHSH, CDR2 LQKENI, per germline. The V and J ends lost 3 bases and 1 base respectively, with 12 bases between them. The length of the CDR3 is 16 residues. The CDR3 sequence: CASSPPGHKNTGELFF. CDR3 nucleotide sequence: TGTGCCAGCTCACCCCCGGGACACAAGAACACCGGGGAGCTGTTTTTT.

This chain links TRBV2 with TRBJ2-5; TRBD2 might be the D (6 bases). V was shortened by 2 bases and J by 5 bases, with 15 bases between the two germline ends. The CDR3 covers 15 residues. Germline V gene sequence: CDR1 SNHLY, CDR2 FYNNEI. The CDR3 region is CASSEYGTGRETQYF. The CDR3, as DNA: TGTGCCAGCAGTGAATATGGGACGGGGAGGGAGACCCAGTACTTC.

Here the CDR3 reads CSVEVLGLTSYEQYF. CDR3 nucleotides: TGCAGCGTTGAAGTTCTAGGTCTGACTTCCTACGAGCAGTACTTC. The genes are TRBV29-1 and TRBJ2-7; D ambiguous. Trimming took off 1 base at V and 1 base at J, with 14 bases between the two ends. The CDR3 is 15 residues long. Germline V gene data show CDR1 as SQVTM and CDR2 as ANQGSEA.

J is TRBJ2-3 and V is TRBV24-1, with 10 bases aligning to TRBD2. Trimming cost V 4 bases and J 1 base; bases outside gene matches: 4. Germline assignment: CDR1 KGHDR and CDR2 SFDVKD. The length of the CDR3 is 16 residues. CDR3 bases: TGTGCCACCAGTGACCCCGGGACTAGCGGCACAGATACGCAGTATTTT. This sequence encodes CATSDPGTSGTDTQYF.

The chain carries TRBV19 and TRBJ2-1, with TRBD2 matching over 7 bases. The germline gives CDR1 LNHDA, CDR2 SQIVND (reference sequence). V dropped 5 bases and J dropped 2; count of bases not matched to a gene: 3. The CDR3 contains 14 residues. The CDR3 nucleotides read TGTGCCAGTAGTGCTAGCGGAACCTACAATGAGCAGTTCTTC. Encoded protein: CASSASGTYNEQFF.

This clone has only a few counts. V gene TRBV4-1 combines with J gene TRBJ2-1, with 11 nucleotides matching TRBD2. Germline-derived CDR1 and CDR2 are MGHRA and YSYEKL. Trimming cost V 0 bases and J 5 bases; bases outside gene matches: 9. The CDR3 is 18 residues long. The CDR3: CASSQDSSTSGTNNEQFF. CDR3 coding DNA: TGCGCCAGCAGCCAAGATTCCTCGACTAGCGGGACCAACAATGAGCAGTTCTTC.

This clone came up many times. The chain uses TRBV19 and TRBJ1-4; D is perhaps TRBD1 (5 bases). The CDR3 length is 15 residues. Germline CDR1 reads LNHDA; CDR2 reads SQIVND (reference sequence). Trimming removed 8 bases at V and 4 bases at J, with 17 bases between. For the CDR3, the DNA is TGTGCCAGTTCGGGACTCTCCGGCGGTAATGAAAAACTGTTTTTT. Protein product: CASSGLSGGNEKLFF.

This clone was seen a handful of times. CDR3 nucleotides: TGTGCCAGCAGCTTAAGGAGGGATCAAGAGACCCAGTACTTC. It specifies CASSLRRDQETQYF. The chain is built from TRBV7-9 and TRBJ2-5, with a possible D match to TRBD2 (6 bases). Looked up from germline, CDR1 is SEHNR and CDR2 is FQNEAQ (reference sequence). V shed 2 bases and J shed 2 bases, with 9 bases lying between them. The CDR3 covers 14 residues.